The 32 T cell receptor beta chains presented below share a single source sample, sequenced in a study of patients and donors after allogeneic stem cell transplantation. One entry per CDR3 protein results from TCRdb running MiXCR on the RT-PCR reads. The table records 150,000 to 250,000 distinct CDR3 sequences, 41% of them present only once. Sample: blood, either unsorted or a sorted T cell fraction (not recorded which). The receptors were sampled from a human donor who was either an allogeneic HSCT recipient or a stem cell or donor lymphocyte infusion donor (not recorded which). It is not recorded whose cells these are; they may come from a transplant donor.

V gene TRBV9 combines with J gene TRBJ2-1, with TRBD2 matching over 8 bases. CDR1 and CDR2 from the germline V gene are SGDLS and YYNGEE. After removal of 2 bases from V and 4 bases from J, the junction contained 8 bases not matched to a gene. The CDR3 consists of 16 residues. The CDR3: CASSVGTSGTYNEQFF. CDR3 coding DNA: TGTGCCAGCAGCGTGGGAACTAGCGGAACTTACAATGAGCAGTTCTTC. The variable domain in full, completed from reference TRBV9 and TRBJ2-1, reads DSGVTQTPKHLITATGQRVTLRCSPRSGDLSVYWYQQSLDQGLQFLIQYYNGEERAKGNILERFSAQQFPDLHSELNLSSLELGDSALYFCASSVGTSGTYNEQFFGPGTRLTVL.

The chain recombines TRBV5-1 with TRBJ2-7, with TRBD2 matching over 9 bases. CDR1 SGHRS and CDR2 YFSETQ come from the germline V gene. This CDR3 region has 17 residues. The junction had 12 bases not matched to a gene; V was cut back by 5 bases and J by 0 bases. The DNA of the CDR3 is TGCGCCAGCAGTAAGGAGACTAGCGGAGCAAGCTCCTACGAGCAGTACTTC. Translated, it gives CASSKETSGASSYEQYF.

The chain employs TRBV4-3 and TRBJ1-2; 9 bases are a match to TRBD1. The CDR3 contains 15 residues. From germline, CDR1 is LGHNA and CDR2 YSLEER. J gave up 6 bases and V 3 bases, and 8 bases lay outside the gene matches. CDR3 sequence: CASSHVYRGRDGYTF. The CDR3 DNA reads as TGCGCCAGCAGCCACGTATACAGGGGGCGGGATGGCTACACCTTC.

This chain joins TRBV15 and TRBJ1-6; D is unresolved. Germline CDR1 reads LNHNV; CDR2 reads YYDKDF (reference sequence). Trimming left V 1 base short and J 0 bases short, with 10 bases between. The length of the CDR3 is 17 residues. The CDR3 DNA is TGTGCCACCAGCAGAGTGGTAGGGAGCTCCTATAATTCACCCCTCCACTTT. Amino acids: CATSRVVGSSYNSPLHF.

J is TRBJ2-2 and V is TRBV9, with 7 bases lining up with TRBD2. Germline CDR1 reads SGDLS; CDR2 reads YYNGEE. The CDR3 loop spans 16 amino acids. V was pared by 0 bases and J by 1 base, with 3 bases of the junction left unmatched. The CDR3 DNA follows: TGTGCCAGCAGCGTAGCTCCTAGCGGGAACACCGGGGAGCTGTTTTTT. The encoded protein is CASSVAPSGNTGELFF. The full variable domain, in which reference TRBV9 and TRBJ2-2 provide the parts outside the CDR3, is DSGVTQTPKHLITATGQRVTLRCSPRSGDLSVYWYQQSLDQGLQFLIQYYNGEERAKGNILERFSAQQFPDLHSELNLSSLELGDSALYFCASSVAPSGNTGELFFGEGSRLTVL.

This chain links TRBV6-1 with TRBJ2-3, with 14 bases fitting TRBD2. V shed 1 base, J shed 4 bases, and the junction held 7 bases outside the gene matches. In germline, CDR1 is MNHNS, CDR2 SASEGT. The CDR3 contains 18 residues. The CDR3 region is CASSEEGLAGAGSDTQYF. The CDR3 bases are TGTGCCAGCAGTGAAGAGGGACTAGCGGGAGCGGGGTCAGATACGCAGTATTTT.

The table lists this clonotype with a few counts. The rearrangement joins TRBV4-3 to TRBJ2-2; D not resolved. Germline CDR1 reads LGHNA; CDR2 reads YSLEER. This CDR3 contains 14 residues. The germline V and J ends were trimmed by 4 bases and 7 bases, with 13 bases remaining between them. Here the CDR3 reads CASSRLDVGGELFF. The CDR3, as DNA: TGCGCCAGCAGCCGACTTGATGTTGGCGGGGAGCTGTTTTTT.

This CDR3 is CSVDADRARAAFF. The CDR3 DNA is TGCAGCGTTGACGCCGACAGGGCCCGCGCAGCTTTCTTT. The chain is built from TRBV29-1 and TRBJ1-1; 7 bases match TRBD1. Germline V gene lookup returns CDR1 SQVTM and CDR2 ANQGSEA. The CDR3 covers 13 residues. The V and J ends lost 3 bases and 10 bases, in that order; junction bases with no gene match: 11.

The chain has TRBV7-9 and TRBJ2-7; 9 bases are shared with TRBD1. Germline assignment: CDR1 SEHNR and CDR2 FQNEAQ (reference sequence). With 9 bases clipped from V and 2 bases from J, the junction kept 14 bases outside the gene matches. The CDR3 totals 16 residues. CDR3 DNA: TGTGCCAGTGGGGACAGGGACCCCGCTGGGACCTACGAGCAGTACTTC. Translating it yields CASGDRDPAGTYEQYF.

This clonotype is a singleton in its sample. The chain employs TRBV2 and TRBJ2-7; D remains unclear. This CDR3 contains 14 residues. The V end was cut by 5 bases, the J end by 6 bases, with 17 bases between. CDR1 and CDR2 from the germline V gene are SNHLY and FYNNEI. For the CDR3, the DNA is TGTGCCAGCAGTACAAGGACCCTCTGGGGCGAGCAGTACTTC. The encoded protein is CASSTRTLWGEQYF.

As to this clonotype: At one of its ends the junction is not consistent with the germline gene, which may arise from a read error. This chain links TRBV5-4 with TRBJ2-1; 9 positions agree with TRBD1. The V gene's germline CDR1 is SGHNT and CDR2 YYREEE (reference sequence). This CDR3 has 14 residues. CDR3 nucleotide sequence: TGTGCTAGCAGCCTGGACAGGGGAAACAATGAGCAGTTCTTC. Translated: CASSLDRGNNEQFF. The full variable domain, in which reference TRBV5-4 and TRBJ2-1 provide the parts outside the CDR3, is ETGVTQSPTHLIKTRGQQVTLRCSSQSGHNTVSWYQQALGQGPQFIFQYYREEENGRGNFPPRFSGLQFPNYSSELNVNALELDDSALYLCASSLDRGNNEQFFGPGTRLTVL.

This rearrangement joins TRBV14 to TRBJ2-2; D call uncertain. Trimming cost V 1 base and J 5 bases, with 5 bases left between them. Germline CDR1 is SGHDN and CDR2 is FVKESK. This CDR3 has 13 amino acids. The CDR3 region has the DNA TGTGCCAGCAGCCAAGTTCAGACCGGGGAGCTGTTTTTT. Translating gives CASSQVQTGELFF. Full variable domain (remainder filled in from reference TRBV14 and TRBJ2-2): EAGVTQFPSHSVIEKGQTVTLRCDPISGHDNLYWYRRVMGKEIKFLLHFVKESKQDESGMPNNRFLAERTGGTYSTLKVQPAELEDSGVYFCASSQVQTGELFFGEGSRLTVL.

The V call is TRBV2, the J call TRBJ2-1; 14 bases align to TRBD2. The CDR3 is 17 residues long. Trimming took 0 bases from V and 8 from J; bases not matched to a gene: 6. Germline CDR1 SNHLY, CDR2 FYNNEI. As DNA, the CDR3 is TGTGCCAGCAGTGAAGCAGGAAGGACTAGCGGGAGGTATGAGCAGTTCTTC. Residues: CASSEAGRTSGRYEQFF.

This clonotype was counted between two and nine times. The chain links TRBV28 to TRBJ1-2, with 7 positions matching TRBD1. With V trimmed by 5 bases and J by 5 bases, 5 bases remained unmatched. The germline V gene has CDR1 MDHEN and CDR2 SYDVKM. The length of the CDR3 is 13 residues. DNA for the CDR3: TGTGCCAGCAGTGAGGGACAGTCTTATGGCTACACCTTC. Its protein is CASSEGQSYGYTF.

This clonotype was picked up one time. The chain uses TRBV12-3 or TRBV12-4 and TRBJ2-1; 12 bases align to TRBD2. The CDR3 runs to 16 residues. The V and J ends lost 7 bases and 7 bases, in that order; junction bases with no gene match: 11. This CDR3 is CASNRRRLAGGNEQFF. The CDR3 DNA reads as TGTGCCAGCAACCGCCGGCGGCTAGCGGGAGGGAATGAGCAGTTCTTC.

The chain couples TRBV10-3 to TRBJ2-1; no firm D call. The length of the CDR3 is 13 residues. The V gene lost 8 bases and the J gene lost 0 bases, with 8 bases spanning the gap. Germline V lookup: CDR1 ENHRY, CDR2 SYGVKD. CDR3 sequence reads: CAIGKDSYNEQFF. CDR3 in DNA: TGTGCCATCGGGAAAGACTCCTACAATGAGCAGTTCTTC.

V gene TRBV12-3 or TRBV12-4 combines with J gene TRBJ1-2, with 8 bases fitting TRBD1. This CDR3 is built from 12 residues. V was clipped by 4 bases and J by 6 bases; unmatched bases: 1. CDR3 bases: TGTGCCAGCAGTTCGGACAGGGATGGCTACACCTTC. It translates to CASSSDRDGYTF.

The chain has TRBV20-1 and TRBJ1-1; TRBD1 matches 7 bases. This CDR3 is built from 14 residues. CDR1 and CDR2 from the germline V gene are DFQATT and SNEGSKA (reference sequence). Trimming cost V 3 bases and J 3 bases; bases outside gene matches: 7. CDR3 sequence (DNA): TGCAGTGCTAGCGACGACAGGGCTGACACTGAAGCTTTCTTT. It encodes CSASDDRADTEAFF.

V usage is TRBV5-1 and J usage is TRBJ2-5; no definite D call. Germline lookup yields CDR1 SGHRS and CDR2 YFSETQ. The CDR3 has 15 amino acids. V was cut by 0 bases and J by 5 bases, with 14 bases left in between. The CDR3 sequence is CASSLAGRTGETQYF. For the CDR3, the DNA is TGCGCCAGCAGCTTGGCCGGCAGGACGGGTGAGACCCAGTACTTC.

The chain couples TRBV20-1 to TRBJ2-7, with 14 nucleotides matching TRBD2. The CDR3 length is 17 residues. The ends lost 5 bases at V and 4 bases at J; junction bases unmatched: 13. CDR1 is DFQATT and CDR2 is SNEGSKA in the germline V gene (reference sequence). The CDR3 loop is CSAPGTSGSRGLYEQYF. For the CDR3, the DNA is TGCAGTGCTCCCGGGACTAGCGGGAGCCGAGGGTTGTACGAGCAGTACTTC.

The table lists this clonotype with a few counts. DNA of the CDR3: TGTGCCAGCAGCGTAGCTGGTAGCTCTGGAAACACCATATATTTT. Translated, it gives CASSVAGSSGNTIYF. V is TRBV9 and J is TRBJ1-3; D call uncertain. The germline V gene has CDR1 SGDLS and CDR2 YYNGEE. V was pared by 0 bases and J by 0 bases, with 7 bases between. CDR3 size: 15 residues.

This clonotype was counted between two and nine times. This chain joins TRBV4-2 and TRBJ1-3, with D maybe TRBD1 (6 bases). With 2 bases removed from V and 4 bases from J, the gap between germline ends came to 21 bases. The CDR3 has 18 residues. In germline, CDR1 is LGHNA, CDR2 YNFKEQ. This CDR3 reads CASSQNWEQGRAGNTIYF. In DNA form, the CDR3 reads TGTGCCAGCAGCCAAAATTGGGAACAGGGTAGGGCAGGAAACACCATATATTTT.

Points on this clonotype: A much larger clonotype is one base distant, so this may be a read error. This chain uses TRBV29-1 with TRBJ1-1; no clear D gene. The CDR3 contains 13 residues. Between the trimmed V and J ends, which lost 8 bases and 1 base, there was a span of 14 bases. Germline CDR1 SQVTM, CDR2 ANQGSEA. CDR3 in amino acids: CSSRIVENTEAFF. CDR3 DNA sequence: TGCAGCTCCCGGATAGTGGAGAACACTGAAGCTTTCTTT. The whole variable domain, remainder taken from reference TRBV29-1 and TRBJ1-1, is SAVISQKPSRDICQRGTSLTIQCQVDSQVTMMFWYRQQPGQSLTLIATANQGSEATYESGFVIDKFPISRPNLTFSTLTVSNMSPEDSSIYLCSSRIVENTEAFFGQGTRLTVV.

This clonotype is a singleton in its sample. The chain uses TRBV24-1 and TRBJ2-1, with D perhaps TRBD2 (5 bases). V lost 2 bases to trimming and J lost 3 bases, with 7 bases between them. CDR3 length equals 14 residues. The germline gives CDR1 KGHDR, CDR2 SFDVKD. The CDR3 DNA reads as TGTGCCACCAGTGATTCGGGGAGCTACAATGAGCAGTTCTTC. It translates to CATSDSGSYNEQFF.

DNA for the CDR3: TGCGCCAGCAGCTTGGCCTTTGGGTCTAGCGGCGCTCCGAGCTCCTACGAGCAGTACTTC. It is translated as CASSLAFGSSGAPSSYEQYF. V is TRBV5-1 and J is TRBJ2-7; 7 nucleotides align to TRBD2. V dropped 0 bases and J dropped 0; count of bases not matched to a gene: 18. The CDR3 runs to 20 residues. Per the germline V gene, CDR1 is SGHRS and CDR2 is YFSETQ.

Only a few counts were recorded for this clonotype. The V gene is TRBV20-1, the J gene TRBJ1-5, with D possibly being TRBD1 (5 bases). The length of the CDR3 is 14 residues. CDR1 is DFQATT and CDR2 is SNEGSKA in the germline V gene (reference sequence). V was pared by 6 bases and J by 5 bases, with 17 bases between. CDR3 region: CSAKGAAEHQPQHF. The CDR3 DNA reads TGCAGTGCCAAAGGGGCAGCTGAACATCAGCCCCAGCATTTT.

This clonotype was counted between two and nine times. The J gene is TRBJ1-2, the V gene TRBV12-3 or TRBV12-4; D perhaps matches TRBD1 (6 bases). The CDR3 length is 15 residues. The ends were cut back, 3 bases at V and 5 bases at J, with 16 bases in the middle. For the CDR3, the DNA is TGTGCCAGCAGTTTTCGCTCGGGGGGCGGTTATGGCTACACCTTC. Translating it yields CASSFRSGGGYGYTF.

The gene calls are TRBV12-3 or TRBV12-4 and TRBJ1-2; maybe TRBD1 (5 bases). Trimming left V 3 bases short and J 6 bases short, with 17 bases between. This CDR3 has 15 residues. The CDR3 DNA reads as TGTGCCAGCAGTTTCAGCAGGGTAGCGAGGAATGGCTACACCTTC. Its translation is CASSFSRVARNGYTF.

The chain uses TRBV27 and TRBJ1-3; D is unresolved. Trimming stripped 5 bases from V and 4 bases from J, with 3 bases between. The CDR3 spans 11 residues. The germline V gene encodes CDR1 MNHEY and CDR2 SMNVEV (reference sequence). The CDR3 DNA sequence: TGTGCCAGCAGTCAAGGAAACACCATATATTTT. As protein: CASSQGNTIYF.

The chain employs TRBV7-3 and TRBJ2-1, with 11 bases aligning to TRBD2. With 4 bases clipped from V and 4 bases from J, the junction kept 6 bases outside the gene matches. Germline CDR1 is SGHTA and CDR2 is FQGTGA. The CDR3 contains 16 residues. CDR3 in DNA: TGTGCCAGCAGCTACTTAGGGACTAGCGGATACAATGAGCAGTTCTTC. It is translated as CASSYLGTSGYNEQFF.

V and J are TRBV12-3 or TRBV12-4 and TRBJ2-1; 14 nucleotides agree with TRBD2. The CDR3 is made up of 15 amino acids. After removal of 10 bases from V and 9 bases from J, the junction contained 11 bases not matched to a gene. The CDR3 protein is CANTIPGLAGVEQFF. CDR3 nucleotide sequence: TGTGCCAACACTATCCCGGGACTAGCGGGAGTTGAGCAGTTCTTC.

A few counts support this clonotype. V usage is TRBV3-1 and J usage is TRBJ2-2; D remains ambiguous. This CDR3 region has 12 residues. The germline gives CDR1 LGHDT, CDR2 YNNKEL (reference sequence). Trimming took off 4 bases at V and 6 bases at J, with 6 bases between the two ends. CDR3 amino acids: CASSPFAGELFF. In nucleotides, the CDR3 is TGTGCCAGCAGCCCCTTCGCCGGGGAGCTGTTTTTT.